This TCR beta chain came from a study of cytomegalovirus exposure and HLA in healthy donors. PCR primers comprised 60 Vbeta and 13 Jbeta primers. Profiling relied on immunoSEQ multiplex PCR, and the TCRdb table lists in-frame clones only, not all of them. The table records nearly 200,000 clones, approximately 85% of them present only once. The CDR3 has 14 amino acids. Germline V gives CDR1 SGHTA, CDR2 FQGNSA. The V segment lost 5 bases and the J segment 0 bases; nucleotides outside the gene matches: 4. The clonotype was recovered from a woman aged 45 to 65 in good health and CMV-seropositive. Specimen: PBMCs. J is TRBJ2-7 and V is TRBV7-2; TRBD1 matches 7 bases. The CDR3 DNA reads as TGTGCCAGCAGCCAGACAGGGTACTCCTACGAGCAGTACTTC. Translating it yields CASSQTGYSYEQYF.